The rows below give T cell receptor beta chains drawn from one sample of a study of naive and memory T cell subsets. TCRdb ran MiXCR on the UMI-ligation and nested PCR reads and lists one entry per CDR3 protein. The sample lists over 25,000 distinct CDR3 sequences; under 20% were seen once. Specimen: effector memory CD4+ T cells from blood. The receptor source for this set is a human donor in good health. CDR3s include the opening cysteine and the closing phenylalanine or tryptophan. The D gene is left open where the match is weak. Size is omitted from some rows. Given values are once, few, many or a class for expanded clones.

TRBV9,TRBJ2-4,.,TRBD1,TGTGCCAGCAGCGTACCGACAGGGTCGAACATTCAGTACTTC,CASSVPTGSNIQYF
TRBV5-1,TRBJ2-4,once,TRBD2,TGCGCCAGCATCTTGGAGCCTAGCGGGGGTGTGAACATTCAGTACTTC,CASILEPSGGVNIQYF
TRBV12-3/TRBV12-4,TRBJ1-1,few,.,TGTGCCAGCAGTTTAATGGCAGGGAAAGGCTTAGAAGCTTTCTTT,CASSLMAGKGLEAFF
TRBV7-8,TRBJ2-3,.,TRBD2,TGTGCCAGCAGCCTAGAGGTCTGGAGCGGGAGGGCCTTGGATACGCAGTATTTT,CASSLEVWSGRALDTQYF
TRBV20-1,TRBJ1-1,.,.,TGCAGTGCTAGAGATACGGGTAGGGGCGGCACTGAAGCTTTCTTT,CSARDTGRGGTEAFF
TRBV6-5,TRBJ1-1,few,.,TGTGCCAGCAGTCCCCAAAAGGGAGGATGGACTGAAGCTTTCTTT,CASSPQKGGWTEAFF
TRBV6-2/TRBV6-3,TRBJ1-5,few,.,TGTGCCAGCAGTTACATGCATCAGCCCCAGCATTTT,CASSYMHQPQHF
TRBV20-1,TRBJ2-2,many,TRBD2,TGCAGTGCTAGAAGAGGCGGGACTAGGAACACCGGGGAGCTGTTTTTT,CSARRGGTRNTGELFF
TRBV7-9,TRBJ1-2,many,TRBD1,TGTGCCAGCAGCCGCCGGGACAGGGACTATGGCTACACCTTC,CASSRRDRDYGYTF
TRBV20-1,TRBJ2-7,once,TRBD1,TGCAGTGCTATCGGGACAGACCCCTACGAGCAGTACTTC,CSAIGTDPYEQYF
TRBV7-2,TRBJ2-3,once,TRBD2,TGTGCCAGCAGAAAACTAGCGGGGAGGGGTAGTGAAGATACGCAGTATTTT,CASRKLAGRGSEDTQYF
TRBV18,TRBJ2-3,medium-sized,.,TGTGCCAGCTCACCAACAGCCACAGATACGCAGTATTTT,CASSPTATDTQYF
TRBV27,TRBJ2-7,few,.,TGTGCCAGCATGAAAAACCGGGACACCTACTACGAGCAGTACTTC,CASMKNRDTYYEQYF
TRBV9,TRBJ1-1,.,TRBD1,TGTGCCAGCAGCGCAGGGACAGCCGTTGAAGCTTTCTTT,CASSAGTAVEAFF